The 26 T cell receptor beta chains in this list originate from one sample, sequenced in a study of blood T cell repertoires in COVID-19. Using immunoSEQ multiplex PCR, the repertoire was profiled, and TCRdb retains in-frame clones only, with some absent. The table lists a few hundred thousand clones, 88% of them singletons. Sequencing input: PBMCs or T cells enriched from blood (not recorded which). These receptors were collected from a woman aged 30 to 39 who had recovered from COVID-19.

The chain joins TRBV28 to TRBJ2-7; 9 bases line up with TRBD2. The germline CDR1 and CDR2 sequences are MDHEN and SYDVKM. Trimming took 5 bases from V and 1 from J; bases not matched to a gene: 3. The CDR3 runs 14 residues. The CDR3 is CASSDGLASYEQYF. The DNA for the CDR3 is TGTGCCAGCAGTGACGGACTAGCGTCCTACGAGCAGTACTTC.

The genes are TRBV9 and TRBJ2-1; 8 positions agree with TRBD2. Germline trimming cut 7 bases from V and 7 bases from J; bases unmatched to any gene: 4. The CDR3 consists of 12 residues. The V gene's germline CDR1 is SGDLS and CDR2 YYNGEE. The CDR3 DNA follows: TGTGCCAGCGCCCGGGGGGGGAATGAGCAGTTCTTC. It is translated as CASARGGNEQFF. The whole variable domain, remainder taken from reference TRBV9 and TRBJ2-1, is DSGVTQTPKHLITATGQRVTLRCSPRSGDLSVYWYQQSLDQGLQFLIQYYNGEERAKGNILERFSAQQFPDLHSELNLSSLELGDSALYFCASARGGNEQFFGPGTRLTVL.

The genes are TRBV23-1 and TRBJ1-6; 8 bases match TRBD1. TRBV23-1 belongs to the ORF category, with a function that is uncertain. V lost 8 bases, J lost 8 bases, and 14 bases stayed unmatched. The CDR3 has 16 residues. CDR3 protein: CASLSRDRIGYSPLHF. The CDR3 DNA reads as TGCGCCAGCCTCAGCCGGGACAGGATCGGTTATTCACCCCTCCACTTT.

The chain is built from TRBV19 and TRBJ1-6; D unclear. There are 13 residues in the CDR3. V lost 7 bases to trimming and J lost 8 bases, with 12 bases between them. CDR1 and CDR2 from the germline V gene are LNHDA and SQIVND (reference sequence). CDR3 sequence: CASTTLRDSPLHF. CDR3 bases: TGTGCCAGTACAACCCTGCGCGATTCACCCCTCCACTTT.

The chain carries TRBV5-1 and TRBJ2-2, with 14 nucleotides matching TRBD2. V dropped 3 bases and J dropped 5; count of bases not matched to a gene: 6. This CDR3 is 17 amino acids long. Germline V gene data show CDR1 as SGHRS and CDR2 as YFSETQ. CDR3 sequence (DNA): TGCGCCAGCAGCTCGGGACTAGCGGGAGCAGAAACCGGGGAGCTGTTTTTT. Translated, it gives CASSSGLAGAETGELFF.

The chain employs TRBV6-5 and TRBJ2-7; D is uncertain. Germline V lookup: CDR1 MNHEY, CDR2 SVGAGI. The CDR3 sequence is 11 residues long. V lost 7 bases and J 0 bases, leaving 4 bases between the germline ends. The CDR3 region is CASKHSYEQYF. The CDR3 bases are TGTGCCAGCAAACACTCCTACGAGCAGTACTTC.

V gene TRBV19 combines with J gene TRBJ2-1, with 7 bases fitting TRBD2. Germline assignment: CDR1 LNHDA and CDR2 SQIVND (reference sequence). The ends lost 3 bases at V and 5 bases at J; junction bases unmatched: 4. The CDR3 has 14 amino acids. The CDR3 nucleotides are TGTGCCAGTAGTATGACGGCGGGAGACAATGAGCAGTTCTTC. Protein sequence: CASSMTAGDNEQFF. The whole variable domain, filled in from reference TRBV19 and TRBJ2-1, reads DGGITQSPKYLFRKEGQNVTLSCEQNLNHDAMYWYRQDPGQGLRLIYYSQIVNDFQKGDIAEGYSVSREKKESFPLTVTSAQKNPTAFYLCASSMTAGDNEQFFGPGTRLTVL.

Of note for this clone: The sample holds other DNA sequences that translate to the same CDR3. The rearrangement joins TRBV11-3 to TRBJ1-1; no clear D gene. The CDR3 consists of 13 residues. Germline loops: CDR1 SGHNT, CDR2 YENEEA. Deletions cut 1 base from V and 2 bases from J, with 5 bases between. The DNA for the CDR3 is TGTGCCAGCAGCTTAGGGAGAAACACTGAAGCTTTCTTT. Protein product: CASSLGRNTEAFF.

The rearrangement uses TRBV6-5 and TRBJ1-6; no clear D. Germline loops: CDR1 MNHEY, CDR2 SVGAGI. Between the trimmed V and J ends, which lost 2 bases and 8 bases, there was a span of 4 bases. The CDR3 consists of 12 residues. CDR3 region: CASSYHDSPLHF. The DNA for the CDR3 is TGTGCCAGCAGTTACCATGATTCACCCCTCCACTTT.

This clone was seen only once. The V gene is TRBV7-9, the J gene TRBJ2-7; 10 bases are shared with TRBD1. V shed 6 bases, J shed 3 bases, and the junction held 8 bases outside the gene matches. CDR1 is SEHNR and CDR2 is FQNEAQ in the germline V gene (reference sequence). This CDR3 spans 15 amino acids. CDR3 loop: CASSQRDRGDYEQYF. CDR3 DNA: TGTGCCAGCAGTCAAAGGGACAGGGGAGACTACGAGCAGTACTTC. The variable domain in full, completed from reference TRBV7-9 and TRBJ2-7, reads DTGVSQNPRHKITKRGQNVTFRCDPISEHNRLYWYRQTLGQGPEFLTYFQNEAQLEKSRLLSDRFSAERPKGSFSTLEIQRTEQGDSAMYLCASSQRDRGDYEQYFGPGTRLTVT.

The chain joins TRBV2 to TRBJ1-2; D might be TRBD1 (5 bases). This CDR3 is built from 14 residues. Germline CDR1 is SNHLY and CDR2 is FYNNEI. V lost 3 bases, J lost 8 bases, and 16 bases lay in between. CDR3 protein: CASSEERGAGGYTF. The CDR3 DNA is TGTGCCAGCAGTGAGGAGCGTGGGGCAGGGGGCTACACCTTC.

CDR3 nucleotide sequence: TGTGCCAGCGGGCTCTTAACTAACTATGGCTACACCTTC. Its protein is CASGLLTNYGYTF. The chain carries TRBV7-9 and TRBJ1-2; unclear D gene. The germline gives CDR1 SEHNR, CDR2 FQNEAQ (reference sequence). The CDR3 is 13 residues long. Deletions cut 8 bases from V and 0 bases from J, with 10 bases between.

The chain recombines TRBV9 with TRBJ2-2, with D possibly matching TRBD2 (6 bases). The V end lost 2 bases, the J end lost 0 bases, and 14 bases lay between the germline ends. Germline CDR1 and CDR2: SGDLS and YYNGEE. This CDR3 region has 17 residues. CDR3 region: CASSVMSGETNTGELFF. CDR3 DNA: TGTGCCAGCAGCGTTATGTCGGGGGAGACGAACACCGGGGAGCTGTTTTTT. The variable domain in full, with the rest retrieved from reference TRBV9 and TRBJ2-2, is DSGVTQTPKHLITATGQRVTLRCSPRSGDLSVYWYQQSLDQGLQFLIQYYNGEERAKGNILERFSAQQFPDLHSELNLSSLELGDSALYFCASSVMSGETNTGELFFGEGSRLTVL.

The genes are TRBV7-2 and TRBJ1-5; D perhaps matches TRBD1 (6 bases). Trimming shortened V by 2 bases and J by 3 bases, and 8 bases separated the two germline ends. Germline V CDR1 and CDR2: SGHTA, FQGNSA. There are 14 residues in the CDR3. The CDR3 region has the DNA TGTGCCAGCAGCTTAAGGACAGTCAATCAGCCCCAGCATTTT. Protein sequence: CASSLRTVNQPQHF.

The gene calls are TRBV6-2 or TRBV6-3 and TRBJ1-2; TRBD1 matches at 7 bases. Germline V gene data show CDR1 as MNHEY and CDR2 as SVGEGT. V dropped 4 bases and J dropped 4; count of bases not matched to a gene: 3. This CDR3 is 13 amino acids long. CDR3 loop: CASSFGQAYGYTF. CDR3 in DNA: TGTGCCAGCAGTTTTGGACAGGCCTATGGCTACACCTTC.

V and J are TRBV27 and TRBJ1-2; D ambiguous. The germline V gene has CDR1 MNHEY and CDR2 SMNVEV (reference sequence). V was shortened by 3 bases and J by 4 bases, with 15 bases between the two germline ends. The CDR3 extends over 15 amino acids. CDR3 nucleotide sequence: TGTGCCAGCAGTTTTCACCCAGTCGTTGCCTATGGCTACACCTTC. As protein: CASSFHPVVAYGYTF.

The chain uses TRBV28 and TRBJ1-2; 7 bases fit TRBD1. In germline, CDR1 is MDHEN, CDR2 SYDVKM. V trimming: 6 bases; J trimming: 7 bases; junction bases outside the gene matches: 8. The CDR3 is made up of 13 amino acids. DNA for the CDR3: TGTGCCAGCAGAGAAGGACAGGAACGTGGCTACACCTTC. Translated, it gives CASREGQERGYTF.

This clone was recorded once. The chain's CDR3 is CASSPGQYEAFF. CDR3 DNA: TGTGCCAGCAGTCCAGGACAGTATGAAGCTTTCTTT. This chain uses TRBV6-5 with TRBJ1-1, with D possibly TRBD1 on 6 matching bases. The germline V gene has CDR1 MNHEY and CDR2 SVGAGI. Trimming shortened V by 5 bases and J by 7 bases, and 11 bases separated the two germline ends. The CDR3 consists of 12 residues.

This chain joins TRBV18 and TRBJ2-1, with TRBD1 matching over 8 bases. After removal of 6 bases from V and 6 bases from J, the junction contained 13 bases not matched to a gene. The V gene's germline CDR1 is KGHSH and CDR2 LQKENI. This CDR3 comprises 16 residues. The CDR3, as DNA: TGTGCCAGCTCTCCGCTGTCGGGACAGGTACTCAATGAGCAGTTCTTC. Amino acid sequence: CASSPLSGQVLNEQFF.

The V and J genes are TRBV27 and TRBJ1-5; D uncertain. The germline CDR1 and CDR2 sequences are MNHEY and SMNVEV (reference sequence). With 6 bases removed from V and 0 bases from J, the gap between germline ends came to 12 bases. The CDR3 is made up of 15 amino acids. The CDR3 sequence is CASRPLRYSNQPQHF. In nucleotides, the CDR3 is TGTGCCAGCAGACCCCTGAGGTATAGCAATCAGCCCCAGCATTTT.

The chain employs TRBV7-6 and TRBJ1-5, with 8 bases identical to TRBD1. Germline V lookup: CDR1 SGHVS, CDR2 FNYEAQ. This CDR3 contains 15 residues. Germline trimming cut 5 bases from V and 9 bases from J; bases unmatched to any gene: 12. The CDR3 bases are TGTGCCAGCAGCCTGACTCCAGGGGGCTTGGGGCCCCAGCATTTT. Translating gives CASSLTPGGLGPQHF.

The chain carries TRBV3-1 (or the pseudogene TRBV3-2) and TRBJ2-7; 8 bases map to TRBD2. Germline CDR1 LGHDT, CDR2 YNNKEL (reference sequence). Unmatched junction bases numbered 14, after V lost 3 bases and J lost 4 bases. The CDR3 loop spans 17 amino acids. CDR3 sequence reads: CASSHAVSGGSGYEQYF. CDR3 DNA sequence: TGTGCCAGCAGCCATGCCGTCAGCGGGGGATCCGGGTACGAGCAGTACTTC.

The rearrangement links TRBV28 to TRBJ1-4; D is ambiguous. The V gene lost 2 bases and the J gene lost 10 bases, with 14 bases spanning the gap. The CDR3 runs 14 residues. CDR1 MDHEN and CDR2 SYDVKM come from the germline V gene. This chain's CDR3 is CASSLAQVPGKLFF. The DNA for the CDR3 is TGTGCCAGCAGTTTAGCTCAGGTTCCAGGAAAACTGTTTTTT.

This chain uses TRBV5-1 with TRBJ1-6, with D unclear. Germline V lookup: CDR1 SGHRS, CDR2 YFSETQ. Trimming removed 2 bases from V and 0 bases from J, with 12 bases in between. CDR3 length: 17 amino acids. CDR3 DNA sequence: TGCGCCAGCAGCTTATGGACGGGGAGCTCCTATAATTCACCCCTCCACTTT. It is translated as CASSLWTGSSYNSPLHF.

The genes are TRBV9 and TRBJ2-5; a weak D match, TRBD2 (5 bases). The CDR3 has 14 amino acids. Germline CDR1 SGDLS, CDR2 YYNGEE. V lost 0 bases and J lost 5, with 11 bases in between. CDR3 protein: CASSVGAAYETQYF. Written as DNA, the CDR3 is TGTGCCAGCAGCGTAGGAGCGGCGTACGAGACCCAGTACTTC.

V is TRBV27 and J is TRBJ1-5, with D maybe TRBD1 (5 bases). This CDR3 is built from 14 residues. V was cut by 0 bases and J by 5 bases, with 8 bases left in between. Germline V lookup: CDR1 MNHEY, CDR2 SMNVEV (reference sequence). The CDR3 DNA sequence: TGTGCCAGCAGTTTATCTGGGGCATATCAGCCCCAGCATTTT. Protein sequence: CASSLSGAYQPQHF.